Listed below are T cell receptor beta chains from one sample, sequenced in a study of blood T cell repertoires in COVID-19. The assay was immunoSEQ multiplex PCR, and TCRdb's table has in-frame clones only and misses some. The sample carries 250,000 to 350,000 clones, roughly nine tenths recorded once. Material: peripheral blood. These receptors were collected from a man aged 18 to 29 who had recovered from COVID-19. The CDR3 runs from the conserved cysteine through the conserved F or W. The order of the fields is J gene, V gene, clone size, D gene, CDR3 DNA, CDR3 protein. The D gene is left open where the match is weak. Size is stated for part of the rows, as once, few or many counts, or as a class when the clone is expanded.

J: TRBJ2-7; V: TRBV7-8; size: .; D: .; DNA: TGTGCCAGCAGCCCCCAGAGCAGGGCCAGCTCCTACGAGCAGTACTTC; CDR3: CASSPQSRASSYEQYF
J: TRBJ2-7; V: TRBV5-1; size: .; D: TRBD2; DNA: TGCGCCAGCAGCTTGGCCATTAACGCGGGAGGCTCCTACGAGCAGTACTTC; CDR3: CASSLAINAGGSYEQYF
J: TRBJ2-1; V: TRBV11-3; size: .; D: TRBD1; DNA: TGTGCCAGCAGCTTGACAGGGGGAAGCTCCTACAATGAGCAGTTCTTC; CDR3: CASSLTGGSSYNEQFF
J: TRBJ2-2; V: TRBV11-2; size: .; D: .; DNA: TGTGCCAGCAGCTTAGACAGGGGAAAGGCCGGGGAGCTGTTTTTT; CDR3: CASSLDRGKAGELFF
J: TRBJ1-1; V: TRBV10-3; size: .; D: .; DNA: TGTGCCATCAGTGAGTCGAGGGGGAGCACTGAAGCTTTCTTT; CDR3: CAISESRGSTEAFF
J: TRBJ2-3; V: TRBV15; size: .; D: TRBD2; DNA: TGTGCCACCAGCAGCTCTTTAGCGGGGGGGACAGATACGCAGTATTTT; CDR3: CATSSSLAGGTDTQYF
J: TRBJ2-7; V: TRBV7-3; size: .; D: .; DNA: TGTGCCAGCAGCTTAACCGGCGGGGCCTACGAGCAGTACTTC; CDR3: CASSLTGGAYEQYF
J: TRBJ2-2; V: TRBV6-5; size: .; D: TRBD2; DNA: TGTGCCAGCAGCCGGGAGGGCATAAACACCGGGGAGCTGTTTTTT; CDR3: CASSREGINTGELFF
J: TRBJ2-1; V: TRBV20-1; size: .; D: .; DNA: TGCAGTGCTAGTGGACCGGTCGGGTCCTACAATGAGCAGTTCTTC; CDR3: CSASGPVGSYNEQFF
J: TRBJ2-3; V: TRBV6-6; size: .; D: .; DNA: TGTGCCAGCAGTTACGGAGGGACGATCACAGATACGCAGTATTTT; CDR3: CASSYGGTITDTQYF
J: TRBJ1-3; V: TRBV18; size: .; D: .; DNA: TGTGCCAGCTCAACGGTCCAACAGGGAAACACCATATATTTT; CDR3: CASSTVQQGNTIYF
J: TRBJ1-1; V: TRBV20-1; size: .; D: TRBD1; DNA: TGCAAACTATACAGGGGCCATGAAGCTTTCTTT; CDR3: CKLYRGHEAFF
J: TRBJ2-2; V: TRBV7-3; size: few; D: .; DNA: TGTGCCAGCAGCCCTACGGCAGGGGCTGGCACCGGGGAGCTGTTTTTT; CDR3: CASSPTAGAGTGELFF
J: TRBJ2-7; V: TRBV19; size: .; D: TRBD1; DNA: TGTGCCAGTAGTACCGGGACAGGTCTATCCTACGAGCAGTACTTC; CDR3: CASSTGTGLSYEQYF
J: TRBJ2-7; V: TRBV2; size: .; D: TRBD1; DNA: TGTGCCAGCAGTGAAGGGACAGGGTCCTACGAGCAGTACTTC; CDR3: CASSEGTGSYEQYF
J: TRBJ2-3; V: TRBV5-1; size: .; D: .; DNA: TGCGCCAGCAGCTTGCTTTCCCTACTGAGCACAGATACGCAGTATTTT; CDR3: CASSLLSLLSTDTQYF
J: TRBJ1-1; V: TRBV7-9; size: few; D: TRBD1; DNA: TGTGCCAGCAGCCCCTGGACAGGGGAAAGGCCTGAAGCTTTCTTT; CDR3: CASSPWTGERPEAFF
J: TRBJ2-7; V: TRBV11-2; size: .; D: .; DNA: TGTGCCAGCAGCTTAGATCGGTGGAGCTCCTACGAGCAGTACTTC; CDR3: CASSLDRWSSYEQYF
J: TRBJ1-1; V: TRBV6-5; size: .; D: TRBD1; DNA: TGTGCCAGCAGTTACGACAGGGGAGGAACTGAAGCTTTCTTT; CDR3: CASSYDRGGTEAFF
J: TRBJ2-1; V: TRBV19; size: .; D: .; DNA: TGTGCCAGTAGTACTGCGGGGAAGTCCTACAATGAGCAGTTCTTC; CDR3: CASSTAGKSYNEQFF
J: TRBJ2-5; V: TRBV15; size: once; D: .; DNA: TGTGCCACCAGCAGAGAACAGGGCGACGAGACCCAGTACTTC; CDR3: CATSREQGDETQYF
J: TRBJ1-1; V: TRBV5-1; size: .; D: TRBD1; DNA: TGCGCCAGCAGCCCGGGGGGGACAGATGATGAAGCTTTCTTT; CDR3: CASSPGGTDDEAFF
J: TRBJ2-7; V: TRBV7-9; size: once; D: TRBD1; DNA: TGTGCCAGCAGCTTGGGACAGGGTGACGAGCAGTACTTC; CDR3: CASSLGQGDEQYF
J: TRBJ1-1; V: TRBV12-3/TRBV12-4; size: .; D: TRBD1; DNA: TGTGCCAGTGGAGACAGGGGATACACTGAAGCTTTCTTT; CDR3: CASGDRGYTEAFF
J: TRBJ1-2; V: TRBV5-4; size: .; D: .; DNA: TGTGCCAGCAGTTATCAGGGGAAAGTCCACTATGGCTACACCTTC; CDR3: CASSYQGKVHYGYTF
J: TRBJ1-1; V: TRBV6-5; size: few; D: TRBD1; DNA: TGTGCCAGCAGTTACTCATGGACAGGGTCGGTCACTGAAGCTTTCTTT; CDR3: CASSYSWTGSVTEAFF
J: TRBJ1-2; V: TRBV28; size: .; D: TRBD1; DNA: TGTGCCAGCGGGGACAGGGGTTATGGCTACACCTTC; CDR3: CASGDRGYGYTF
J: TRBJ1-1; V: TRBV27; size: .; D: .; DNA: TGTGCCAGCAGTCCCCTCGACAGGCGCGAAGCTTTCTTT; CDR3: CASSPLDRREAFF
J: TRBJ1-1; V: TRBV19; size: once; D: .; DNA: TGTGCCAGTAGTATACTGGACAGGAACACTGAAGCTTTCTTT; CDR3: CASSILDRNTEAFF
J: TRBJ2-7; V: TRBV5-1; size: .; D: TRBD1; DNA: TGCGCCAGCAGCTACGGACAGGACGTGCAGTACTTC; CDR3: CASSYGQDVQYF
J: TRBJ2-1; V: TRBV3-1/TRBV3-2; size: .; D: TRBD2; DNA: TGTGCCAGCAGCCAAGATTCCCCCCTGGTCGGGAACCAGCGGGAGCGGAATGAGCAGTTCTTC; CDR3: CASSQDSPLVGNQRERNEQFF
J: TRBJ1-1; V: TRBV18; size: .; D: TRBD1; DNA: TGTGCCAGCTCACTGGGAGGAGTGTTGGGACAGGGGAACACTGAAGCTTTCTTT; CDR3: CASSLGGVLGQGNTEAFF
J: TRBJ1-1; V: TRBV19; size: .; D: .; DNA: TGTGCCAGTAGTACGGAGAAGAACACTGAAGCTTTCTTT; CDR3: CASSTEKNTEAFF